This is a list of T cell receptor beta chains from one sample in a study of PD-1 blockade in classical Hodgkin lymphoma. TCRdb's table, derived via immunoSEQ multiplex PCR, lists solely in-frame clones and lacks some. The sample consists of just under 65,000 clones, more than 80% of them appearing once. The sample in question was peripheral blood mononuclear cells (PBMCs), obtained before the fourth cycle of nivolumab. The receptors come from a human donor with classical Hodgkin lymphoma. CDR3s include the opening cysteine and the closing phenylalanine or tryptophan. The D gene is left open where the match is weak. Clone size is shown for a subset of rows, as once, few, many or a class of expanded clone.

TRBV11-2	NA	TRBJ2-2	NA	TGTGCCAGCAGCTTAGCCCGGGGGTCGAACACCGGGGAGCTGTTTTTT	CASSLARGSNTGELFF
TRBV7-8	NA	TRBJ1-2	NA	TGTGCCAGCAGCTTCCGCCGGGACGGACTCTATGGCTACACCTTC	CASSFRRDGLYGYTF
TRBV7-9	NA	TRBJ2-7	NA	TGTGCCAGCAGCTTAGGGGGGGTTTACGAGCAGTACTTC	CASSLGGVYEQYF
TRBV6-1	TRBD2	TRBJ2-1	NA	TGTGCCAGCAGTGAATTTAGCGGGAGGCCCTACAATGAGCAGTTCTTC	CASSEFSGRPYNEQFF
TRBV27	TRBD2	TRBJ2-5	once	TGTGCCAGCAGTTTCGGGGGGGGACTGGGTGAGACCCAGTACTTC	CASSFGGGLGETQYF
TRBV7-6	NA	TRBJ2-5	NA	TGTGCCAGCAGCCCCGACGCCGTAGTGGAGACCCAGTACTTC	CASSPDAVVETQYF
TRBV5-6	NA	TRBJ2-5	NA	TGTGCCAGCTCAGGGCAGAACCAAGAGACCCAGTACTTC	CASSGQNQETQYF
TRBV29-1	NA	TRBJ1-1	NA	TGCAGCGTTGACGGCAAGAACACTGAAGCTTTCTTT	CSVDGKNTEAFF
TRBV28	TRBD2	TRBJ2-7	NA	TGTGCCACAAGCGGGAGTTTCTCCTACGAGCAGTACTTC	CATSGSFSYEQYF
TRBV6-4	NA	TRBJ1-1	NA	TGTGCCAGCAGTGACTCCTGGGGGGTGGCTTTCTTT	CASSDSWGVAFF
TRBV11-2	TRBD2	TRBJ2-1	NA	TGTGCCAGCAGCTACGAACTAGCGGGAGGACACAATGAGCAGTTCTTC	CASSYELAGGHNEQFF
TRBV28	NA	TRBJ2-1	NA	TGTGCCAGCAGTTTTACGGGTGCCTTTAACAATGAGCAGTTCTTC	CASSFTGAFNNEQFF
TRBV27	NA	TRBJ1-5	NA	TGTGCCAGCAGCCTCTGGAGTAATCAGCCCCAGCATTTT	CASSLWSNQPQHF
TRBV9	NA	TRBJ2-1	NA	TGTGCCAGCAGCGTAGCCCACACAGGGAGTTCCTACAATGAGCAGTTCTTC	CASSVAHTGSSYNEQFF
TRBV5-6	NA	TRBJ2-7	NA	TGTGCCAGCAGCTTGTACAGGCTCCCCTACGAGCAGTACTTC	CASSLYRLPYEQYF
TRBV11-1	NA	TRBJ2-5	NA	TGTGCCAGCAGCTTAGGGGGCATAAGCGTCGAAGAGACCCAGTACTTC	CASSLGGISVEETQYF
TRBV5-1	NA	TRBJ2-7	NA	TGCGCCAGCAGCTTAGATCGCTACGAGCAGTACTTC	CASSLDRYEQYF
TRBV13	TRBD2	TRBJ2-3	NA	TGTGCCAGCCATAACTCGCGGAGCGGGGGGCCGGATACGCAGTATTTT	CASHNSRSGGPDTQYF
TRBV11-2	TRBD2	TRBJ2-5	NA	TGTGCCAGCAGCTTACAGGGGATAGGGCGGGGGGCCTTTGGGTCCCAGTACTTC	CASSLQGIGRGAFGSQYF
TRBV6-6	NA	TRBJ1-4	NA	TGTGCCAGCAGGGCGAAAAATGAAAAACTGTTTTTT	CASRAKNEKLFF
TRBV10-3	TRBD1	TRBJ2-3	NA	TGTGCCATCAGTTCCGGGACAGGGGTAACAGATACGCAGTATTTT	CAISSGTGVTDTQYF
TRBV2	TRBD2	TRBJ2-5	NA	TGTGCCAACGGACTAGCGGGGGTTTGGGAGACCCAGTACTTC	CANGLAGVWETQYF
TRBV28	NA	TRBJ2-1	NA	TGTGCCAGCAGTTTAGCCCACAATGAGCAGTTCTTC	CASSLAHNEQFF
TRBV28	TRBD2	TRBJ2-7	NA	TGTGCCAGCAGTTTAATGCGACTAGCGGGAGACGAGCAGTACTTC	CASSLMRLAGDEQYF
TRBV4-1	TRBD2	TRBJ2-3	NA	TGCGCCAGCAGCCAAGAAGGCGGGAGAGGCGGCACAGATACGCAGTATTTT	CASSQEGGRGGTDTQYF
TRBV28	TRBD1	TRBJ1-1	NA	TGTGCCAGCGGGAGGGGGCCTCCGGACACTGAAGCTTTCTTT	CASGRGPPDTEAFF
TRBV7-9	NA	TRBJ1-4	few	TGTGCCAGCAGCTTAGGGAGGACGGGTGAAAAACTGTTTTTT	CASSLGRTGEKLFF
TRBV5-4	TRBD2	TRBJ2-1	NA	TGTGCCAGCAGCCCCACTAGCGGAACTAACAATGAGCAGTTCTTC	CASSPTSGTNNEQFF
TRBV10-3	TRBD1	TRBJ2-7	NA	TGTGCCATCAGCGGGACAGGGTTCGAGCAGTACTTC	CAISGTGFEQYF
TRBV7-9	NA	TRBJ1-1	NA	TGTGCCAGCAGCTTACCAGGGCACCCTGGCATGAACACTGAAGCTTTCTTT	CASSLPGHPGMNTEAFF
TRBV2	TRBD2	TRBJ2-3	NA	TGTGCCAGCAGTGCCGGGGGGGACACCTTTTCAGATACGCAGTATTTT	CASSAGGDTFSDTQYF
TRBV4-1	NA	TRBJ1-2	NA	TGCGCCAGCAGCCAAGAAGGGGGGCTTGGGGGCTACACCTTC	CASSQEGGLGGYTF
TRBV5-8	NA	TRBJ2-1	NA	TGTGCCAGCAACTCCGGCAGTAGCTTCTACAATGAGCAGTTCTTC	CASNSGSSFYNEQFF
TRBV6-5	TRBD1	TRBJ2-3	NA	TGTGCCAGCAGCTTCGGGACAGGGGGAACAGATACGCAGTATTTT	CASSFGTGGTDTQYF
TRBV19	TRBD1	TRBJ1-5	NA	TGTGCCAGTAAGAGGCCAGGGGGATTGAGCAATCAGCCCCAGCATTTT	CASKRPGGLSNQPQHF
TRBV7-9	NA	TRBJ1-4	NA	TGTGCCAGCCTTTTGGGTGGAGGGTCTAATGAAAAACTGTTTTTT	CASLLGGGSNEKLFF
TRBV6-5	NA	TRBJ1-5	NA	TGTGCCAGCAAAATATCGGCCGGCAGCAATCAGCCCCAGCATTTT	CASKISAGSNQPQHF
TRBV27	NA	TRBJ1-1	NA	TGTGCCAGCAGTTCTTACAGAGGGCGTGAAGCTTTCTTT	CASSSYRGREAFF
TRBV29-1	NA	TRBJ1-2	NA	TGCAGCGTTGAAGAAGCGAGCCTCATAGGCTACACCTTC	CSVEEASLIGYTF
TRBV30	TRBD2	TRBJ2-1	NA	TGTGCCTGGACACGGGGACTAGCGGGGTACTACAATGAGCAGTTCTTC	CAWTRGLAGYYNEQFF
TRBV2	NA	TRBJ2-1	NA	TGTGCCAGCAGTGGGACTGGGGCCTCCTACAATGAGCAGTTCTTC	CASSGTGASYNEQFF
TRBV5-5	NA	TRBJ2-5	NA	TGTGCCAGCAGCTTGGCCCTGGGGGAGACCCAGTACTTC	CASSLALGETQYF
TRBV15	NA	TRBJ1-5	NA	TGTGCCACCAGCAGAGGGAGGGTGGAACAGCCCCAGCATTTT	CATSRGRVEQPQHF
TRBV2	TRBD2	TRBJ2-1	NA	TGTGCCAGCAGTGAAGGGCTAGCGGAACACTACAATGAGCAGTTCTTC	CASSEGLAEHYNEQFF
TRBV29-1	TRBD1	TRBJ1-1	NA	TGCAGCGTTGATGGGGACAGGGTAAACACTGAAGCTTTCTTT	CSVDGDRVNTEAFF
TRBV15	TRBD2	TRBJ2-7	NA	TGTGCCACCAGCAGCGGGAGGGTCTACGAGCAGTACTTC	CATSSGRVYEQYF
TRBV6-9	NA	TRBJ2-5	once	TGTGCCAGCAGTACAACTGTCGGAGGGGAGACCCAGTACTTC	CASSTTVGGETQYF
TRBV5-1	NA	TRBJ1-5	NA	TGCGCCAGCAGCTTAGAAGGGTCCGGTCAGCCCCAGCATTTT	CASSLEGSGQPQHF
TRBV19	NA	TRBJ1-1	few	TGTGCCAGTAGTATTGAGGGTTCGATCACTGAAGCTTTCTTT	CASSIEGSITEAFF
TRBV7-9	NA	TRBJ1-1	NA	TGTGCCAGCAGCCCAACCGGCGTAAGCACTGAAGCTTTCTTT	CASSPTGVSTEAFF
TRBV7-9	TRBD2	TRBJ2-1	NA	TGTGCCAGCAGCTTAGGGTCGGGGGGGAAGCAGTTCTTC	CASSLGSGGKQFF
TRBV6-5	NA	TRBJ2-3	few	TGTGCCAGCAGTTACTCGAATGGGCCCCCAGATACGCAGTATTTT	CASSYSNGPPDTQYF
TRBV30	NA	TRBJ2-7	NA	TGTGCCTGGGCTCGATGGCCCCTCTCCGAGCAGTACTTC	CAWARWPLSEQYF
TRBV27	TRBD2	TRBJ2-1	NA	TGTGCCAGCGGACTAGCGGGACTCTATGAGCAGTTCTTC	CASGLAGLYEQFF
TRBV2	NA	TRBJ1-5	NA	TGTGCCAGCAGTGAAGCGCTTAGGCGCGGAGAGAATCAGCCCCAGCATTTT	CASSEALRRGENQPQHF
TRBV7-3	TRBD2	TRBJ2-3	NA	TGTGCCAGCAGCTTGATGAGCGGGAGTTTGGATACGCAGTATTTT	CASSLMSGSLDTQYF
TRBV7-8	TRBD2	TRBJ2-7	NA	TGTGCCAGCAGCGCCCGTAGGTATAGCGGGACGAACACCTACGAGCAGTACTTC	CASSARRYSGTNTYEQYF
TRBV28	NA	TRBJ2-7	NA	TGTGCCAGCCGCACCGGAATCCCCTACGAGCAGTACTTC	CASRTGIPYEQYF
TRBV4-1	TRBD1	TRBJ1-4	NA	TGCGCCAGCAGCCAAGTACCGGGACAGGGTGGTAATGAAAAACTGTTTTTT	CASSQVPGQGGNEKLFF
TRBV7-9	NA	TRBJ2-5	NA	TGTGCCAGCAGCTCTTGGGAGACCCAGTACTTC	CASSSWETQYF